The 2 T cell receptor beta chains presented below share a single source sample, sequenced in a study of T cell repertoires in cytomegalovirus infection. TCRdb reprocessed the reads via MiXCR and lists one record per CDR3 protein. The table includes some 920,000 distinct CDR3 sequences, less than 35% detected once. These receptors' antigens are unknown. Source: cultured CD8+ T cells from PBMCs, taken from culture after CMV antigen stimulation. The receptor source for this set is a human donor in good health (CMV status not recorded). Some clones in this sample may be carry-over from other donors' samples.

The chain uses TRBV4-2 and TRBJ2-5; TRBD1 aligns across 10 bases. V shed 1 base, J shed 3 bases, and the junction held 2 bases outside the gene matches. Germline values: CDR1 LGHNA, CDR2 YNFKEQ. This CDR3 contains 15 residues. The CDR3 sequence: CASSQGQGAKETQYF. DNA for the CDR3: TGTGCCAGCAGCCAAGGACAGGGGGCGAAAGAGACCCAGTACTTC.

The chain couples TRBV12-3 or TRBV12-4 to TRBJ2-1; D possibly matches TRBD1 or TRBD2 (5 bases each). The CDR3 extends over 14 amino acids. Trimming shortened V by 6 bases and J by 6 bases, and 15 bases separated the two germline ends. The chain's CDR3 is CASRLPGRPNEQFF. CDR3 nucleotides: TGTGCCAGCAGATTGCCGGGACGCCCCAATGAGCAGTTCTTC.